The rows below give T cell receptor beta chains drawn from one sample of a study of blood T cell repertoires in COVID-19. Here immunoSEQ multiplex PCR was the method, and the copy in TCRdb shows in-frame clones only, minus some. This table holds around 210,000 clones, less than 85% found once. Sequenced material: peripheral blood. The receptors were sampled from a woman aged 70-85 years with acute or convalescent COVID-19. Each CDR3 is given with its conserved first and last residue. A D gene is named only where the DNA matches it firmly. The size field is filled for only some rows; it gives once, few, many or a size class.

j_gene: TRBJ1-2; abundance: -; v_gene: TRBV6-5; d_gene: TRBD1; CDR3aa: CATLPGQGANYGYTF; CDR3nt: TGTGCCACCCTGCCCGGACAGGGGGCTAACTATGGCTACACCTTC
j_gene: TRBJ2-7; abundance: -; v_gene: TRBV19; d_gene: TRBD1; CDR3aa: CASSVSGTGIHEQYF; CDR3nt: TGTGCCAGTAGTGTATCCGGGACAGGAATACACGAGCAGTACTTC
j_gene: TRBJ1-2; abundance: -; v_gene: TRBV3-1/TRBV3-2; d_gene: -; CDR3aa: CASSQGFGGQNYGYTF; CDR3nt: TGTGCCAGCAGCCAAGGGTTCGGGGGGCAGAACTATGGCTACACCTTC
j_gene: TRBJ2-3; abundance: -; v_gene: TRBV11-1; d_gene: TRBD2; CDR3aa: CASSLSGDTQYF; CDR3nt: TGTGCCAGCAGCCTTAGCGGGGATACGCAGTATTTT
j_gene: TRBJ1-5; abundance: -; v_gene: TRBV3-1/TRBV3-2; d_gene: -; CDR3aa: CASSQGTPSNQPQHF; CDR3nt: TGTGCCAGCAGCCAAGGGACACCCTCCAATCAGCCCCAGCATTTT
j_gene: TRBJ2-7; abundance: -; v_gene: TRBV29-1; d_gene: TRBD1; CDR3aa: CSVESPGQRYEQYF; CDR3nt: TGCAGCGTTGAGTCCCCGGGACAGAGATACGAGCAGTACTTC
j_gene: TRBJ2-1; abundance: few; v_gene: TRBV2; d_gene: -; CDR3aa: CATQKGISYNEQFF; CDR3nt: TGTGCCACCCAGAAGGGGATCTCCTACAATGAGCAGTTCTTC
j_gene: TRBJ2-5; abundance: -; v_gene: TRBV5-4; d_gene: TRBD2; CDR3aa: CASSPQSGRARETQYF; CDR3nt: TGTGCCAGCAGCCCTCAAAGCGGGAGGGCCAGAGAGACCCAGTACTTC
j_gene: TRBJ1-3; abundance: -; v_gene: TRBV30; d_gene: -; CDR3aa: CAWSVLGRASSGNTIYF; CDR3nt: TGTGCCTGGAGTGTACTAGGGAGGGCGAGCTCTGGAAACACCATATATTTT
j_gene: TRBJ2-2; abundance: -; v_gene: TRBV7-3; d_gene: -; CDR3aa: CASSLKVGGRGAGELFF; CDR3nt: TGTGCCAGCAGCTTAAAGGTCGGGGGCCGGGGGGCCGGGGAGCTGTTTTTT
j_gene: TRBJ1-2; abundance: -; v_gene: TRBV19; d_gene: -; CDR3aa: CASMGGRPGGYTF; CDR3nt: TGTGCCAGTATGGGGGGGCGTCCCGGTGGCTACACCTTC
j_gene: TRBJ2-7; abundance: few; v_gene: TRBV5-1; d_gene: -; CDR3aa: CASSLASGDWFTYEQYF; CDR3nt: TGCGCCAGCAGCTTGGCGTCGGGGGATTGGTTCACCTACGAGCAGTACTTC
j_gene: TRBJ2-3; abundance: -; v_gene: TRBV24-1; d_gene: TRBD2; CDR3aa: CATGLALTDTQYF; CDR3nt: TGTGCCACGGGACTAGCTTTGACAGATACGCAGTATTTT
j_gene: TRBJ2-5; abundance: -; v_gene: TRBV7-2; d_gene: TRBD2; CDR3aa: CASSVAGGAPQETQYF; CDR3nt: TGTGCCAGCAGCGTAGCGGGGGGGGCCCCCCAAGAGACCCAGTACTTC
j_gene: TRBJ2-1; abundance: -; v_gene: TRBV7-3; d_gene: -; CDR3aa: CASSLGPGSGFQFF; CDR3nt: TGTGCCAGCAGCTTAGGGCCAGGGAGCGGGTTCCAGTTCTTC
j_gene: TRBJ2-7; abundance: -; v_gene: TRBV6-5; d_gene: -; CDR3aa: CASSSLDSAREQYF; CDR3nt: TGTGCCAGCAGTTCCTTGGACAGCGCGCGGGAGCAGTACTTC
j_gene: TRBJ1-2; abundance: many; v_gene: TRBV7-9; d_gene: -; CDR3aa: CASSSRAAEVGYTF; CDR3nt: TGTGCCAGCAGCTCCAGGGCGGCCGAGGTTGGCTACACCTTC
j_gene: TRBJ1-2; abundance: -; v_gene: TRBV10-3; d_gene: TRBD1; CDR3aa: CAISEGQGANGYTF; CDR3nt: TGTGCCATCAGTGAGGGACAGGGGGCCAATGGCTACACCTTC
j_gene: TRBJ2-4; abundance: -; v_gene: TRBV3-1/TRBV3-2; d_gene: -; CDR3aa: CASSQPTGLAKNIQYF; CDR3nt: TGTGCCAGCAGCCAACCCACAGGTTTAGCCAAAAACATTCAGTACTTC
j_gene: TRBJ2-1; abundance: -; v_gene: TRBV5-4; d_gene: -; CDR3aa: CASSLGSGYNEQFF; CDR3nt: TGTGCCAGCAGCTTGGGTTCCGGTTACAATGAGCAGTTCTTC
j_gene: TRBJ1-1; abundance: once; v_gene: TRBV4-2; d_gene: -; CDR3aa: CASSLDVGESTEAFF; CDR3nt: TGTGCCAGCAGCTTAGACGTGGGCGAGAGCACTGAAGCTTTCTTT
j_gene: TRBJ2-1; abundance: -; v_gene: TRBV24-1; d_gene: TRBD2; CDR3aa: CATSDTSGRPNYNEQFF; CDR3nt: TGTGCCACCAGTGATACTAGCGGGAGACCCAACTACAATGAGCAGTTCTTC
j_gene: TRBJ1-3; abundance: -; v_gene: TRBV3-1/TRBV3-2; d_gene: -; CDR3aa: CASSQDLIGTIYF; CDR3nt: TGTGCCAGCAGCCAAGATCTAATTGGCACCATATATTTT
j_gene: TRBJ1-1; abundance: -; v_gene: TRBV15; d_gene: TRBD1; CDR3aa: CATSRDDRGDTEAFF; CDR3nt: TGTGCCACCAGCAGAGATGACAGGGGGGACACTGAAGCTTTCTTT
j_gene: TRBJ2-7; abundance: few; v_gene: TRBV6-2/TRBV6-3; d_gene: -; CDR3aa: CASSYAYSSYEQYF; CDR3nt: TGTGCCAGCAGTTACGCGTACAGCTCCTACGAGCAGTACTTC
j_gene: TRBJ1-5; abundance: few; v_gene: TRBV19; d_gene: -; CDR3aa: CASRPNTGGNQPQHF; CDR3nt: TGTGCCAGTAGGCCAAACACGGGGGGAAATCAGCCCCAGCATTTT
j_gene: TRBJ2-1; abundance: -; v_gene: TRBV5-4; d_gene: TRBD1; CDR3aa: CASSPQTGISYNEQFF; CDR3nt: TGTGCCAGCAGCCCCCAGACAGGGATATCCTACAATGAGCAGTTCTTC
j_gene: TRBJ2-7; abundance: -; v_gene: TRBV5-6; d_gene: TRBD2; CDR3aa: CASSLGGTSGREYF; CDR3nt: TGTGCCAGCAGCTTGGGGGGGACTAGCGGGAGAGAGTACTTC
j_gene: TRBJ1-5; abundance: -; v_gene: TRBV28; d_gene: -; CDR3aa: CASRAIDQPQHF; CDR3nt: TGTGCCAGCAGAGCAATCGATCAGCCCCAGCATTTT
j_gene: TRBJ1-5; abundance: -; v_gene: TRBV7-8; d_gene: -; CDR3aa: CASSLRENQPQHF; CDR3nt: TGTGCCAGCAGCTTAAGGGAGAATCAGCCCCAGCATTTT
j_gene: TRBJ1-2; abundance: -; v_gene: TRBV6-5; d_gene: TRBD1; CDR3aa: CASSWTGGIYGYTF; CDR3nt: TGTGCCAGCAGCTGGACAGGGGGGATCTATGGCTACACCTTC
j_gene: TRBJ2-2; abundance: -; v_gene: TRBV14; d_gene: -; CDR3aa: CASSQGGRGTGELFF; CDR3nt: TGTGCCAGCAGCCAAGGCGGCCGAGGCACCGGGGAGCTGTTTTTT
j_gene: TRBJ2-6; abundance: many; v_gene: TRBV6-6; d_gene: TRBD1; CDR3aa: CAIDRGQSGANVLTF; CDR3nt: TGTGCCATTGACAGGGGTCAATCTGGGGCCAACGTCCTGACTTTC
j_gene: TRBJ1-1; abundance: -; v_gene: TRBV29-1; d_gene: TRBD1; CDR3aa: CSVYRGGDTEAFF; CDR3nt: TGCAGCGTTTACAGGGGAGGAGACACTGAAGCTTTCTTT
j_gene: TRBJ2-7; abundance: few; v_gene: TRBV9; d_gene: TRBD2; CDR3aa: CASSPRTSAPYEQYF; CDR3nt: TGTGCCAGCAGCCCTAGGACTAGCGCACCTTACGAGCAGTACTTC
j_gene: TRBJ1-2; abundance: -; v_gene: TRBV6-5; d_gene: -; CDR3aa: CASSYSEGGGYTF; CDR3nt: TGTGCCAGCAGTTACTCGGAAGGAGGCGGCTACACCTTC
j_gene: TRBJ1-2; abundance: -; v_gene: TRBV29-1; d_gene: -; CDR3aa: CSVVGPGDNYGYTF; CDR3nt: TGCAGCGTTGTGGGGCCAGGAGATAACTATGGCTACACCTTC
j_gene: TRBJ2-1; abundance: -; v_gene: TRBV9; d_gene: TRBD2; CDR3aa: CASSVATASGTFYNEQFF; CDR3nt: TGTGCCAGCAGCGTAGCTACGGCTAGCGGGACCTTTTACAATGAGCAGTTCTTC
j_gene: TRBJ1-1; abundance: -; v_gene: TRBV4-1; d_gene: TRBD1; CDR3aa: CASSQVRDRNTEAFF; CDR3nt: TGCGCCAGCAGCCAAGTCCGGGACAGGAACACTGAAGCTTTCTTT
j_gene: TRBJ1-2; abundance: few; v_gene: TRBV2; d_gene: -; CDR3aa: CASSEAQYGYTF; CDR3nt: TGTGCCAGCAGTGAAGCCCAGTATGGCTACACCTTC
j_gene: TRBJ1-1; abundance: -; v_gene: TRBV19; d_gene: -; CDR3aa: CASSMTVSTEAFF; CDR3nt: TGTGCCAGTAGTATGACTGTGAGCACTGAAGCTTTCTTT